The entry below gives a single T cell receptor (beta chain) sequence along with its context. Amplification used 60 Vbeta primers and 13 Jbeta primers. TCRdb keeps only in-frame clones here, not all; method: immunoSEQ multiplex PCR. The table shows 140,000 to 150,000 clones, with 9.7% occurring only once. This sample was taken from a study of cytomegalovirus exposure and HLA in healthy donors. The length of the CDR3 is 14 residues. V lost 0 bases and J lost 8, with 10 bases in between. CDR1 is MNHEY and CDR2 is SVGAGI in the germline V gene. The TCR sequence derives from a man aged 50 to 60 in good health and CMV-seronegative. J is TRBJ1-4 and V is TRBV6-5, with TRBD1 as a possible D gene (5 bases). Sample: PBMCs. The CDR3 sequence: CASSYSSGSEKLFF. The CDR3, as DNA: TGTGCCAGCAGTTACTCGTCAGGGTCCGAAAAACTGTTTTTT.